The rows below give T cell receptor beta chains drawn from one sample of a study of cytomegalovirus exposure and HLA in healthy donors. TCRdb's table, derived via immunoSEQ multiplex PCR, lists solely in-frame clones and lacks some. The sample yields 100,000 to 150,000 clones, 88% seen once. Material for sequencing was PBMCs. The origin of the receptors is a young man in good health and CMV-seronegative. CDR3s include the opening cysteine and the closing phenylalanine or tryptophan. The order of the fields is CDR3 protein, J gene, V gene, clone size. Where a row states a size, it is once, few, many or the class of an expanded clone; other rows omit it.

CDR3: CASRKTGLTNEKLFF; J: TRBJ1-4; V: TRBV6-5; size: few
CDR3: CASSEAGRGVTEAFF; J: TRBJ1-1; V: TRBV2; size: .
CDR3: CASLPPGTGNPGELFF; J: TRBJ2-2; V: TRBV4-1; size: once
CDR3: CASSLGELGEGYTF; J: TRBJ1-2; V: TRBV7-2; size: few
CDR3: CASSPLDSGNTIYF; J: TRBJ1-3; V: TRBV6-6; size: .
CDR3: CASSPVAGGSYNEQFF; J: TRBJ2-1; V: TRBV7-3; size: .
CDR3: CASSLVRSANEKLFF; J: TRBJ1-4; V: TRBV11-2; size: few
CDR3: CASSVMAQETQYF; J: TRBJ2-5; V: TRBV7-7; size: .
CDR3: CASSESPGLGFINEQFF; J: TRBJ2-1; V: TRBV2; size: .
CDR3: CSVGGGSYEQYF; J: TRBJ2-7; V: TRBV29-1; size: .
CDR3: CASSSPAGGLSNQPQHF; J: TRBJ1-5; V: TRBV7-9; size: .
CDR3: CASSERGDQPQHF; J: TRBJ1-5; V: TRBV6-4; size: .
CDR3: CASSTRTSGSQETQYF; J: TRBJ2-5; V: TRBV9; size: .